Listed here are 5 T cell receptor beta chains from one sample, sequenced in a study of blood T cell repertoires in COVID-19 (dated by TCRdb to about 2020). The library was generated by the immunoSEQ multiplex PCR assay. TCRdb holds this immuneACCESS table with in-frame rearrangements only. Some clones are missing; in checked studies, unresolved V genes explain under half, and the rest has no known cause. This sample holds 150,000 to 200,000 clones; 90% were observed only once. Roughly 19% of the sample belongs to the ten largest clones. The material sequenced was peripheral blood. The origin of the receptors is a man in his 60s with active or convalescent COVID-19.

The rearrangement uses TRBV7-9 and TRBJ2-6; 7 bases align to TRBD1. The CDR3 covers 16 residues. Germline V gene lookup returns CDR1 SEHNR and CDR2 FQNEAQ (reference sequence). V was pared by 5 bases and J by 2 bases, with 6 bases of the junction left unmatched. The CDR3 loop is CASSLRTGTGANVLTF. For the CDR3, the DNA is TGTGCCAGCAGCCTCCGGACAGGCACTGGGGCCAACGTCCTGACTTTC.

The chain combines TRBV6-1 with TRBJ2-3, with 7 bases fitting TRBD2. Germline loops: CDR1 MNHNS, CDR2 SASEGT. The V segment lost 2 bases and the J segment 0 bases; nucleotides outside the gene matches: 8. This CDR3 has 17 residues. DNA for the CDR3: TGTGCCAGCAGTGAACCGGCTAGCGGCCTAAGCACAGATACGCAGTATTTT. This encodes CASSEPASGLSTDTQYF.

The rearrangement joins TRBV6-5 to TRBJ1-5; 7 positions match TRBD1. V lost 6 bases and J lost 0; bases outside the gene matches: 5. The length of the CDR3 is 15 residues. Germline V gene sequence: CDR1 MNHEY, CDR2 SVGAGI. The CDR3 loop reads CASREGAGSNQPQHF. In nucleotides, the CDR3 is TGTGCCAGCAGGGAGGGGGCCGGTAGCAATCAGCCCCAGCATTTT.

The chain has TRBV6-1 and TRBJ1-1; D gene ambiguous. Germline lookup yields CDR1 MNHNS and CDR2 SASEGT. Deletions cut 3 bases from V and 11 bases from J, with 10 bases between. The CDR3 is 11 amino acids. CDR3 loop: CASSEFGVAFF. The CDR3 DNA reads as TGTGCCAGCAGTGAGTTCGGTGTTGCTTTCTTT.

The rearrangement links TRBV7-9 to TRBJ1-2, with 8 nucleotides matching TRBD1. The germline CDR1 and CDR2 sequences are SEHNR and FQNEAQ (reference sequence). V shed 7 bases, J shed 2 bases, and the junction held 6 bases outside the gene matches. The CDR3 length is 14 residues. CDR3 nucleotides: TGTGCCAGCACCCCACAGGGGGGGAACTATGGCTACACCTTC. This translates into CASTPQGGNYGYTF. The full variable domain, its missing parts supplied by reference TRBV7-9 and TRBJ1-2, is DTGVSQNPRHKITKRGQNVTFRCDPISEHNRLYWYRQTLGQGPEFLTYFQNEAQLEKSRLLSDRFSAERPKGSFSTLEIQRTEQGDSAMYLCASTPQGGNYGYTFGSGTRLTVV.